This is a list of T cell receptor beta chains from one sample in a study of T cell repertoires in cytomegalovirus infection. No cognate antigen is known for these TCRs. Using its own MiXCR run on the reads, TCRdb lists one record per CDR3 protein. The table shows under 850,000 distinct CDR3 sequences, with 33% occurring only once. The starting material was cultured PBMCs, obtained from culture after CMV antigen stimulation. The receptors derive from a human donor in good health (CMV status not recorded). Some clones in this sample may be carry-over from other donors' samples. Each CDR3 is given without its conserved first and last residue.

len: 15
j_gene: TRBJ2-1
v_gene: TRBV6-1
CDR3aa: ASSESLTGANYNEQF

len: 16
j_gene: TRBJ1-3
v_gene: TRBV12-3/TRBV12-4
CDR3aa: ASSPGTGEITGGNTIY

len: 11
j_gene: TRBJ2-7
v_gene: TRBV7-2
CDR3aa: ASSPTSPLEQY

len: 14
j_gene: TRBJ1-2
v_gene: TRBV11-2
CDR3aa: ASSLYGPRKSHGYT

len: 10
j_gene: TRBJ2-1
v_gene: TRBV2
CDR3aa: ASSLNWGEQF

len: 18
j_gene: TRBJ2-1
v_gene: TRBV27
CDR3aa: ASSLLPGFLGGRTYNEQF

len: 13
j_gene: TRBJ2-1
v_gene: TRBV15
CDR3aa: ATSRVGQGYNEQF

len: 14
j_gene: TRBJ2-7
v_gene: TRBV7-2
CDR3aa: ASSPISGGTSYEQY

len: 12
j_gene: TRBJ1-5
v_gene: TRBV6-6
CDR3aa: ATREGILGQPQH

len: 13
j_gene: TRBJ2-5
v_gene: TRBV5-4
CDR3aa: ASSSPGQLQETQY

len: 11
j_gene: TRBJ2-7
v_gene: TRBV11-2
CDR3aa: ASSSGLSYEQY

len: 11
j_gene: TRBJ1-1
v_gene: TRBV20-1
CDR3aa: SAREDGNTEAF

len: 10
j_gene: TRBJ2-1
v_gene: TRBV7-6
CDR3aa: ASSPSPLRQF

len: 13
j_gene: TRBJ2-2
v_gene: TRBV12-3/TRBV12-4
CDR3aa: ASSLGPVYTGELF

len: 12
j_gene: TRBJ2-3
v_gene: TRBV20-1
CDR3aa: RVGLAGATDTQY

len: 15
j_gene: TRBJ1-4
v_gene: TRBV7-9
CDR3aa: ASSLGRLGEDNEKLF

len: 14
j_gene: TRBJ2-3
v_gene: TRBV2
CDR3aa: ASSGEFSAGGDTQY

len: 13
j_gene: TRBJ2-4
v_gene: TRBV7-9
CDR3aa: ASSLNRGTIGIQY

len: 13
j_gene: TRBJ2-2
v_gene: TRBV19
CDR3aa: ASSTDRENTGELF

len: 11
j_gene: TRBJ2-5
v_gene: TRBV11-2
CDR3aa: ASSGRTPETQY

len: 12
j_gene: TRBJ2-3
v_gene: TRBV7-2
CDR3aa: ASSLVLGLDTQY

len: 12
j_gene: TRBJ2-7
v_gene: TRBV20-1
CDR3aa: SARPPGTPSEQY

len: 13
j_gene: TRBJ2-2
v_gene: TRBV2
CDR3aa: ASSEAVAGTGELF

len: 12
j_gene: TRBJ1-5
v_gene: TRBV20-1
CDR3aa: SAKRQGSNQPQH

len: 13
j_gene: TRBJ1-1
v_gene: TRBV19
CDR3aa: ASSIAGAGGTEAF

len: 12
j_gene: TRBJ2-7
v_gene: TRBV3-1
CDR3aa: ASSPRDSNYEQY

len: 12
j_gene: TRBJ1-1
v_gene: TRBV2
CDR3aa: ASRTTGFGTEAF

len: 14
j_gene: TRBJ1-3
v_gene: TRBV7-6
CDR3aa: ASSLEAGLSGTTIY

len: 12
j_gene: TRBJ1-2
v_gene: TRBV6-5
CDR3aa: ASSYLARNYGYT

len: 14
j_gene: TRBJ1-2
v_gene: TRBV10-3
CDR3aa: AISPTDLGGVNGYT

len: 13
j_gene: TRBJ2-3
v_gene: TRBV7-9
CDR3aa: ASSVPSGSTDTQY

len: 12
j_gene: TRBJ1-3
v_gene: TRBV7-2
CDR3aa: ASSSGASGNTIY

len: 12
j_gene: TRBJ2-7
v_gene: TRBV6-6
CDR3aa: ASRTSGGIYEQY

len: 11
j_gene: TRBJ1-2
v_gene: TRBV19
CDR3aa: ASSLGTHYGYT

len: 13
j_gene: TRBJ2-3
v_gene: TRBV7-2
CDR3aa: ASSPSDGTTDTQY

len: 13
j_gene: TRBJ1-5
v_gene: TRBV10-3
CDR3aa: AISEYGKGNQPQH

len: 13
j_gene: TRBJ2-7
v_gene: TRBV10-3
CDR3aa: AIRPATDSSYEQY

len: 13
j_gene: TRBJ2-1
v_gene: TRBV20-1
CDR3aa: SAPTLAGEYNEQF

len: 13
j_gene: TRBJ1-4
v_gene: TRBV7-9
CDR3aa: ASSSRDRGGEKLF

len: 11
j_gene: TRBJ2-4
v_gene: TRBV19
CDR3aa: ASSTGHQNIQY

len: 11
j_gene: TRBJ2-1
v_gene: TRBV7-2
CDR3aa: ASSGPLSGRRV

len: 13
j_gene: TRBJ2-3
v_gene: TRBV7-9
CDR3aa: ASSSFTGGPDTQY

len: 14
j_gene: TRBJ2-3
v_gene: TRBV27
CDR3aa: ASIARGGRRTDTQY

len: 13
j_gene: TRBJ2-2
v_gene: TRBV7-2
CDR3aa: ASSLLSGGHGELF

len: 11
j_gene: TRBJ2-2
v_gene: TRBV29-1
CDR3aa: SGLAGGPGELF

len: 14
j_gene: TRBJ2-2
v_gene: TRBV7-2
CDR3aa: ASSPSGRAFTGELF

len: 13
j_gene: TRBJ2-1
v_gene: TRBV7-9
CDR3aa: ASSLLGTGGHEQF

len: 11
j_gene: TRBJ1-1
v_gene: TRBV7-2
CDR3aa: ASSSRDLAEAF

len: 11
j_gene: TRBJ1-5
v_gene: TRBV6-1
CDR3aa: ASSPDWNQPQH

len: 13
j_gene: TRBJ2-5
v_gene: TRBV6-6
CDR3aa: ASSYSGTVQETQY

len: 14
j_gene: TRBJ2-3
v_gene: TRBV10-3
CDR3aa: AISDLSSGRTDTQY

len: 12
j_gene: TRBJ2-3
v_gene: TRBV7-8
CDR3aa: ASFTGGAQDTQY

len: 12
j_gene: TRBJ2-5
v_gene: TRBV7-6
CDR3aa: ASSQSAGGETQY

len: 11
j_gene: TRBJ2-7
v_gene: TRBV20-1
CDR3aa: SASGQREYEQY

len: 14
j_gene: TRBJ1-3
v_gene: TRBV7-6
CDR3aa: ASSPTPGSSGNTIY

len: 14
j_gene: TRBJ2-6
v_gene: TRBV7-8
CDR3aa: ASSLSGLSGANVLT

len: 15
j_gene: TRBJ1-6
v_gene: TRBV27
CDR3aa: ASSGPRDSSYNSPLH